In its sample, the clone carrying this TCR beta chain was seen a few times. Generated by immunoSEQ multiplex PCR, the TCRdb table keeps only in-frame clones and is missing some. The table records 100,000 to 110,000 clones, roughly 80% of them present only once. The ends lost 3 bases at V and 6 bases at J; junction bases unmatched: 10. The CDR3 has 16 amino acids. Germline CDR1 is LNHNV and CDR2 is YYDKDF (reference sequence). This entry belongs to a study of blood T cell repertoires in COVID-19. Study information: Acute and convalescent COVID-19 specimens originated in the United States, Italy and Spain. In each case, the material was cDNA or gDNA derived from T cells, B-cell-depleted T cells, or PBMCs.

The gene calls are TRBV15 and TRBJ1-4; the match to TRBD1 covers 7 bases. Sample: peripheral blood. This TCR was recovered from a man between 65 and 80 years old with active or convalescent COVID-19. For the CDR3, the DNA is TGTGCCACCAGCAGCTCCAAGACAGGGTCTTATGAAAAACTGTTTTTT. It encodes CATSSSKTGSYEKLFF.